This is a list of T cell receptor beta chains from one sample in a study of cytomegalovirus exposure and HLA in healthy donors. Profiled with immunoSEQ multiplex PCR; TCRdb holds only in-frame clones, not every one. In all, the sample yields about 50,000 clones. The sample comprised PBMCs. All receptors come from a woman aged 60-75 years in good health and CMV-seropositive. CDR3s include the opening cysteine and the closing phenylalanine or tryptophan. The order of the fields is D gene, V gene, J gene, CDR3 DNA, CDR3 protein. The D gene is left open where the match is weak.

d_call: TRBD2; v_call: TRBV27; j_call: TRBJ2-7; cdr3_nt: TGTGCCAGCAGTTTAGTAGGCGGGGGCTACGAGCAGTACTTC; cdr3_aa: CASSLVGGGYEQYF
d_call: NA; v_call: TRBV6-6; j_call: TRBJ1-1; cdr3_nt: TGTGCCAGCAGTTATACCATACAGGGTACTGAAGCTTTCTTT; cdr3_aa: CASSYTIQGTEAFF
d_call: TRBD1; v_call: TRBV11-3; j_call: TRBJ2-5; cdr3_nt: TGTGCCAGCAGCAGGAGGACAGGGGAAGAGACCCAGTACTTC; cdr3_aa: CASSRRTGEETQYF
d_call: TRBD1; v_call: TRBV7-2; j_call: TRBJ1-2; cdr3_nt: TGTGCCAGCAGCCCGATAGGGGACAGAAACTATGGCTACACCTTC; cdr3_aa: CASSPIGDRNYGYTF
d_call: NA; v_call: TRBV9; j_call: TRBJ1-6; cdr3_nt: TGTGCCAGCAGCGTAGATTCCTTCTATAATTCACCCCTCCACTTT; cdr3_aa: CASSVDSFYNSPLHF
d_call: TRBD1; v_call: TRBV7-9; j_call: TRBJ1-3; cdr3_nt: TGTGCCAGCAGCTTAGCGACAGGGGAAACTGGAAACACCATATATTTT; cdr3_aa: CASSLATGETGNTIYF
d_call: NA; v_call: TRBV5-1; j_call: TRBJ2-1; cdr3_nt: TGCGCCAGCCTCGGAGGGAGGTCGGGTGAGCAGTTCTTC; cdr3_aa: CASLGGRSGEQFF
d_call: NA; v_call: TRBV7-2; j_call: TRBJ1-4; cdr3_nt: TGTGCCAGCAGCTTAGGGCCCGCGGAGGAAAAGCTGTTTTTT; cdr3_aa: CASSLGPAEEKLFF
d_call: TRBD1; v_call: TRBV29-1; j_call: TRBJ1-5; cdr3_nt: TGCAGCGTCGGTTACGGGACAGGGGGGCATCAGCCCCAGCATTTT; cdr3_aa: CSVGYGTGGHQPQHF
d_call: TRBD2; v_call: TRBV18; j_call: TRBJ2-5; cdr3_nt: TGTGCCAGCTCCGAGCGGGGGACCCAAGAGACCCAGTACTTC; cdr3_aa: CASSERGTQETQYF
d_call: NA; v_call: TRBV2; j_call: TRBJ2-5; cdr3_nt: TGTGCCAGCCTAAGGGAGGTTGGAGAGACCCAGTACTTC; cdr3_aa: CASLREVGETQYF
d_call: NA; v_call: TRBV12-2; j_call: TRBJ1-2; cdr3_nt: TGTGCAAGTCGCCCAGCGGGCAGCCTTTATGGCTACACCTTC; cdr3_aa: CASRPAGSLYGYTF